This entry features one T cell receptor (beta chain) sequence. The entry originates in a study of blood T cell repertoires in COVID-19. Across the whole study: The United States, Italy and Spain supplied acute and convalescent COVID-19 samples. PBMCs, B-cell-depleted T cells, or T cells provided the cDNA or gDNA that made up the material.

As processed by the authors: Reference gene primers were amplified, and this amplification served to estimate nucleated cell counts. The table came from immunoSEQ multiplex PCR; TCRdb's copy has only in-frame clones and leaves some out. The V and J calls and clone size were taken over from that table, and D and trimming were inferred from the DNA. The table includes about 220,000 clones, roughly 80% detected once. Sequencing was performed on peripheral blood. This clonotype was obtained from a human donor in a cohort sampled during active COVID-19.

CDR3 in DNA: TGTGCCACCTCTAGACTGAACACCGGGGAGCTGTTTTTT. Its translation: CATSRLNTGELFF. This rearrangement joins TRBV19 to TRBJ2-2; no clear D gene. Germline V CDR1 and CDR2: LNHDA, SQIVND (reference sequence). Trimming pared 10 bases from V and 1 base from J, leaving 10 bases between. This CDR3 region has 13 residues.